This TCR beta chain was observed in a study of shared clonotypes between healthy human individuals (TCRdb year 2020). The study in broad terms: The cohort comprised a couple of women and a few men aged 18 to 49 years. For each donor, CD4 naive and CD4 memory were each given three plates, CD8 naive was given two plates, and CD8 memory was given one plate. To estimate repertoire size and how much clonotypes are shared between individuals, the study performed deep sequencing of blood TCR repertoires from about five healthy adults. To increase sequencing depth and limit assay-specific biases, different laboratories used diverse techniques to prepare libraries and sequence TCR repertoires. Per donor, leukapheresis produced somewhere between about 0.9 and 9 billion PBMCs. Paper-wide results and their limitations: About 5% of naive CD4, 3.5% of naive CD8, roughly 2.5% of memory CD4, and roughly 0.4% of memory CD8 clonotypes were shared across several donors. Larger estimated clonotype richness was generally found for naive subsets than for memory subsets. Because the study included a small number of donors, the genetic and exposure-history diversity represented was limited. Even with the large sequencing depth, rarefaction of the sorted-subset datasets indicated that sequencing was incomplete. Compared with non-shared clonotypes, the clonotypes found in all four sorted-subset donors had higher generation probabilities. Pairwise subsampling led to the expectation that sequencing depth would affect the degree of clonotype sharing among donors. Sampling was limited to blood, and TCR repertoires in tissue likely differ from TCR repertoires in blood.

After removal of 5 bases from V and 2 bases from J, the junction retains 5 bases not matched to a gene. For CDR1 and CDR2, the germline V gene lists SQVTM and ANQGSEA. The CDR3 runs 13 amino acids, cysteine and phenylalanine included. Solely the CDR3 DNA is kept, with 39 bases framed from the first base. Using the deep immunoSEQ assay, TCR CDR3 regions were amplified from genomic DNA by multiplex PCR. Extracted genomic DNA from each cell subset was distributed evenly across all wells of several immunoSEQ 96-well plates, and each plate was treated as a replicate. For sorted subsets, each replicate PCR was loaded with approximately 190 ng genomic DNA, equivalent to 25,000 to 30,000 T cell genomes. Purified libraries were quantified with a Qubit 3.0 fluorometer, sized on a Bioanalyzer 2100, and re-quantified with the KAPA Library Quantification kit. A separate single-read 150-cycle Illumina NextSeq 550 flow cell was used to sequence each immunoSEQ 96-well plate. The published analysis was carried out like this. Because the immunoSEQ output included only junctional sequences and no quality scores, the filtering could not be the same as the filtering used for full-length reads. Sequences were annotated with PyIR, a Python wrapper for IgBLAST v1.9, using IMGT germline references to assign V/J genes and CDR3. Reads were filtered out if the reads had weak V/J assignments (E-value above 1e-6), no CDR3, stop codons, out-of-frame junctions, or ambiguous translated residues. V3J clonotypes were defined as sequences sharing an identical inferred V gene, J gene, and CDR3 amino acid sequence. The percentage overlap between two repertoires was calculated by dividing the number of shared unique clonotypes by the size of the smaller repertoire. RTK rarefaction, the Chao1 estimator, and Recon v2.1 estimates of unobserved clonotypes were used to assess repertoire richness. Generation probabilities were computed with OLGA for all TCRbeta clonotypes obtained by the gDNA method from four donors. TCRdb mirrors the immuneACCESS table, restricted to in-frame sequences. Some clones are absent from its copies; in checked studies, under half trace to an unresolved V gene, and the reason for the others is unknown. V, J and clone size were drawn from that table, and D and trimming were deduced from the DNA. The sample yields some 1 million clones; roughly 70% were counted once. In total, the top ten clones hold approximately 1.5% of the sample.

Donors were healthy HIV-negative adults with no recently reported acute infections or vaccinations. All donors were Caucasian adults living in Nashville, Tennessee, USA. CD4+ T cells were enriched through magnetic negative selection, after which naive cells were positively selected on CD45RA and the remaining negative fraction served as the memory subset. Blood was collected by leukapheresis, and PBMCs were isolated by Ficoll-Histopaque density gradient centrifugation and then cryopreserved in liquid nitrogen vapor phase. Analytical flow cytometry was used to check the purity and quantity of each magnetically sorted T cell population. From each sorted fraction, genomic DNA was isolated and quantified by UV absorbance on a Nanodrop 2000c. Turning to this clone: Its antigen target is currently unknown. No qualities accompany the bases; no much larger clone lies one base away.

This chain is built from TRBV29-1 and TRBJ1-1; 7 bases in the middle match TRBD1. The specimen sequenced was memory CD4+ T cells sorted from blood. What the cell subset or site label conveys for this sample: CD45RA-negative fraction. The receptor was derived from a man aged 18 to 29 in good health. Here is the DNA: TGCAGCGTTTCAGGGGGATACAACACTGAAGCTTTCTTT. It translates as CSVSGGYNTEAFF.